A selection of T cell receptor beta chains follows, all from one sample in a study of blood T cell repertoires in COVID-19. Some clones are missing from TCRdb's copy, which holds only in-frame ones; the method was immunoSEQ multiplex PCR. The data hold about 120,000 clones, with over 65% observed a single time. The sequencing input was peripheral blood. These receptors all come from a woman aged 80 or older with acute or convalescent COVID-19. CDR3s include the opening cysteine and the closing phenylalanine or tryptophan.

>TRBJ1-1|TRBV18
CASSLAGGSNTEAFF
>TRBJ2-2|TRBV9
CASSLTGELFF
>TRBJ1-1|TRBV30
CAWNRGTTEAFF
>TRBJ1-1|TRBV19
CASSFARGNTEAFF
>TRBJ1-2|TRBV28
CASAGHLANYGYTF
>TRBJ1-1|TRBV2
CASSEGGRVGTEAFF
>TRBJ2-1|TRBV11-2
CASSPERGSYNEQFF
>TRBJ2-1|TRBV9
CASSVAGANEQFF
>TRBJ1-1|TRBV2
CASSVQGVGTEAFF
>TRBJ1-1|TRBV11-1
CASKGQLGTEAFF
>TRBJ1-2|TRBV4-1
CASSQDVRGSYGYTF
>TRBJ2-1|TRBV6-5
CASSPNRDEQFF
>TRBJ2-3|TRBV12-3/TRBV12-4
CASSPMRDTQYF
>TRBJ2-7|TRBV23-1
CASPLGAGVIYEQYF
>TRBJ2-3|TRBV5-1
CASSLGQRTDTQYF
>TRBJ2-3|TRBV25-1
CASSEWGHGITDTQYF
>TRBJ2-7|TRBV27
CASSPTVSSYEQYF
>TRBJ1-5|TRBV27
CASRPTNYQPQHF